This is a list of T cell receptor beta chains from one sample in a study of T cells in Graves' hyperthyroidism and ophthalmopathy. In TCRdb, the multiplex PCR reads were re-called with MiXCR into one record per CDR3 protein. The sample has 200,000 to 250,000 distinct CDR3 sequences; about a sixth are singletons. Sequencing was done on a sample of blood. Receptor source: a woman between 18 and 30 years old with Graves' ophthalmopathy. Each CDR3 is given with its conserved first and last residue. The D gene is left open where the match is weak. The listing skips clone size in some rows; elsewhere it reads once, few, many or a size class.

>many|TRBJ2-7|TRBV19|TRBD1
CASSSRQGLYEQYF
TGTGCCAGTAGTTCCAGACAGGGGTTATACGAGCAGTACTTC
>many|TRBJ1-1|TRBV11-2|NA
CASSPEMGSNTEAFF
TGTGCCAGCAGCCCAGAGATGGGCTCTAACACTGAAGCTTTCTTT
>NA|TRBJ2-1|TRBV5-1|TRBD1
CASSFGTGHSEQFF
TGCGCCAGCAGCTTCGGGACAGGGCATTCTGAGCAGTTCTTC
>NA|TRBJ2-1|TRBV9|TRBD2
CASSARLAGLNNEQFF
TGTGCCAGCAGCGCCCGATTAGCGGGATTAAACAATGAGCAGTTCTTC
>many|TRBJ2-7|TRBV11-3|NA
CASSLETGWGKSYEQYF
TGTGCCAGCAGCCTAGAGACGGGGTGGGGTAAGTCCTACGAGCAGTACTTC
>many|TRBJ1-3|TRBV13|NA
CASRISGNTIYF
TGTGCCAGCAGGATTTCTGGAAACACCATATATTTT
>many|TRBJ1-2|TRBV4-1|NA
CASSQGGELANYGYTF
TGCGCCAGCAGCCAAGGGGGAGAGTTAGCCAACTATGGCTACACCTTC
>many|TRBJ2-3|TRBV7-8|NA
CASSPKHLDTQYF
TGTGCCAGCAGCCCCAAGCACCTAGATACGCAGTATTTT
>many|TRBJ1-5|TRBV28|NA
CASSFMGYSNQPQHF
TGTGCCAGCAGTTTTATGGGGTATAGCAATCAGCCCCAGCATTTT
>many|TRBJ2-7|TRBV19|NA
CASSISDSYEQYF
TGTGCCAGTAGTATCTCCGACAGTTACGAGCAGTACTTC
>NA|TRBJ1-6|TRBV6-1|TRBD1
CAAQGAGNSPLHF
TGTGCCGCACAGGGGGCGGGAAATTCACCCCTCCACTTT
>NA|TRBJ2-7|TRBV11-2|NA
CASRSLASEQYF
TGTGCCAGCAGGTCCCTAGCGAGCGAGCAGTACTTC